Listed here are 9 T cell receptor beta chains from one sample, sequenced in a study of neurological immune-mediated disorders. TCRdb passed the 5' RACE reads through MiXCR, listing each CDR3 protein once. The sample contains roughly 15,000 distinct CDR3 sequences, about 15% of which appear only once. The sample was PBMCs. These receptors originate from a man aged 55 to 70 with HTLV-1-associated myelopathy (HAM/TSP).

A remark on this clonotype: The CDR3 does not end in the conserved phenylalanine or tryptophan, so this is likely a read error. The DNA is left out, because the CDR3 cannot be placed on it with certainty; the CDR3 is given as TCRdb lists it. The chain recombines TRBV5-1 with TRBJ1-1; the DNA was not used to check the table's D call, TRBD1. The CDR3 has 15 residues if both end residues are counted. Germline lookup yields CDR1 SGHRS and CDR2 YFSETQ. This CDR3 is CASRDGTVLNTEAIL.

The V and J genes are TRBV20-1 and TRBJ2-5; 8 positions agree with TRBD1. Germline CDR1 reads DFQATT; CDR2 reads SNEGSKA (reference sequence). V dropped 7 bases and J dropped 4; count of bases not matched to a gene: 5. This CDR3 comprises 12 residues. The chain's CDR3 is CSVGQGAETQYF. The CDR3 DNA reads TGCAGTGTGGGTCAGGGGGCAGAGACCCAGTACTTC.

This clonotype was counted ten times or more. CDR3 loop: CASSLGVGTRSETQYF. The CDR3 DNA reads as TGTGCCAGCAGCTTAGGGGTTGGGACTAGAAGTGAGACCCAGTACTTC. The V call is TRBV7-2, the J call TRBJ2-5, with TRBD2 matching over 8 bases. There are 16 residues in the CDR3. V shed 1 base and J 5 bases; nucleotides not matched to a gene: 9. Germline V lookup: CDR1 SGHTA, CDR2 FQGNSA.

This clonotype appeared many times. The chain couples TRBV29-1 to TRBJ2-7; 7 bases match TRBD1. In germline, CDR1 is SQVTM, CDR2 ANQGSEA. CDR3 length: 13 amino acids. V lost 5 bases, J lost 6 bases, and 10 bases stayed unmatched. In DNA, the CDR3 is TGCAGCGTTAGGCCCCCCGGGACAGCCGAGCAGTACTTC. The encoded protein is CSVRPPGTAEQYF.

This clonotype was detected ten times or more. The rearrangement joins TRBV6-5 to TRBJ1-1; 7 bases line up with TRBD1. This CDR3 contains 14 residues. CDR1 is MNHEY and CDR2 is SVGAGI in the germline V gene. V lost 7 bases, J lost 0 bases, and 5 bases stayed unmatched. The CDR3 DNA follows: TGTGCCAGCACTAAACAGGGGATGAACACTGAAGCTTTCTTT. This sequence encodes CASTKQGMNTEAFF.

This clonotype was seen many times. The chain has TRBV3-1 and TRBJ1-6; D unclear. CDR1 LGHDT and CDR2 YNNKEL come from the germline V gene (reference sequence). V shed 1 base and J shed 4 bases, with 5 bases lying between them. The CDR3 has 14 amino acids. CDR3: CASSQGSYNSPLHF. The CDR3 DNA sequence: TGTGCCAGCAGCCAAGGATCGTATAATTCACCCCTCCACTTT.

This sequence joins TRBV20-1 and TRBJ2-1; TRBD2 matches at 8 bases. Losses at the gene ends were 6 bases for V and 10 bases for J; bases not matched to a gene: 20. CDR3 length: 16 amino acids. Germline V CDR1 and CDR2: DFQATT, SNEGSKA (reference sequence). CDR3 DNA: TGCAGTGCCTGGGGACTAGTGGGGGGGACACACTTGGAGCAGTTCTTC. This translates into CSAWGLVGGTHLEQFF.

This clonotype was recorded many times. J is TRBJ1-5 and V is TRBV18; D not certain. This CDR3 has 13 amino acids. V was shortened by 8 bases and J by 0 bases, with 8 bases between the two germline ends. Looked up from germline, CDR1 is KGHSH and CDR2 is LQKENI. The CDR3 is CASNQDSNQPQHF. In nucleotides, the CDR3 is TGTGCCAGCAACCAAGATAGCAATCAGCCCCAGCATTTT. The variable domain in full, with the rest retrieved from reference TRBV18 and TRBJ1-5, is NAGVMQNPRHLVRRRGQEARLRCSPMKGHSHVYWYRQLPEEGLKFMVYLQKENIIDESGMPKERFSAEFPKEGPSILRIQQVVRGDSAAYFCASNQDSNQPQHFGDGTRLSIL.

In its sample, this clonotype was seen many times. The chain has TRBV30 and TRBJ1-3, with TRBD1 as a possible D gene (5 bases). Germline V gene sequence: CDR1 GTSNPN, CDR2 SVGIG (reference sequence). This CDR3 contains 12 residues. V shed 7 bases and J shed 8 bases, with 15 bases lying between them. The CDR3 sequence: CAYRQSGHTIYF. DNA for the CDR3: TGTGCCTATAGACAGTCTGGTCACACCATATATTTT.